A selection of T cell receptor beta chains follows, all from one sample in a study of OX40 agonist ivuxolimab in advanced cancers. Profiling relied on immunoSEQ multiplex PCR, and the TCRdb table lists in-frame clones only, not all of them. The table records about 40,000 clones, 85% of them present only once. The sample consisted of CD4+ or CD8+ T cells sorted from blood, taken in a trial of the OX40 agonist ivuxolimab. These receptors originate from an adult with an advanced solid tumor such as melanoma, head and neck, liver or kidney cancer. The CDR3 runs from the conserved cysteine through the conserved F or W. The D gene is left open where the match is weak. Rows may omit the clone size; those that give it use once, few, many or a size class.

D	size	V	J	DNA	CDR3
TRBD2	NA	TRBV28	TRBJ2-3	TGTGCCAGCAAGGAAGCGGGAGCAGATACGCAGTATTTT	CASKEAGADTQYF
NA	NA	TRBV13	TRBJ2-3	TGTGCCAGCAGCTTAGTTAATAGGGACTCAGATACGCAGTATTTT	CASSLVNRDSDTQYF
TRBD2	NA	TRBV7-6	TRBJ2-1	TGTGCCAGCAGCTTGGGCGGGAGGGCCTCTGAGCAGTTCTTC	CASSLGGRASEQFF
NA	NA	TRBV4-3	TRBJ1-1	TGCGCCAGCAGCCAGGGAAGTAACACTGAAGCTTTCTTT	CASSQGSNTEAFF
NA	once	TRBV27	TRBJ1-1	TGTGCCAGCAGTCCCGGACAAGGAGGCTCTGAAGCTTTCTTT	CASSPGQGGSEAFF
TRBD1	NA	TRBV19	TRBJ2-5	TGTGCCAGTAGTTGGGACAGCTCCCAAGAGACCCAGTACTTC	CASSWDSSQETQYF
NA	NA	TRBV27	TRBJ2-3	TGTGCCAGCAGTGGTTCTAGCACAGATACGCAGTATTTT	CASSGSSTDTQYF
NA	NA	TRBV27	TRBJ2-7	TGTGCCAGCAGTTTAAGTTCCGGGAGCTCCTACGAGCAGTACTTC	CASSLSSGSSYEQYF
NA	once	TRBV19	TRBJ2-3	TGTGCCAGTAGTAACTTGGTACCTAGCACAGATACGCAGTATTTT	CASSNLVPSTDTQYF
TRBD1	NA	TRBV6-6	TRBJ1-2	TGTGCCAGCAGTCTACTCAGGGGGCCTGGCTACACCTTC	CASSLLRGPGYTF
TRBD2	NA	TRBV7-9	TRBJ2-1	TGTGCCAGCAGCCCAGGGACTAGCGGGAGTAGGTCCTACAATGAGCAGTTCTTC	CASSPGTSGSRSYNEQFF